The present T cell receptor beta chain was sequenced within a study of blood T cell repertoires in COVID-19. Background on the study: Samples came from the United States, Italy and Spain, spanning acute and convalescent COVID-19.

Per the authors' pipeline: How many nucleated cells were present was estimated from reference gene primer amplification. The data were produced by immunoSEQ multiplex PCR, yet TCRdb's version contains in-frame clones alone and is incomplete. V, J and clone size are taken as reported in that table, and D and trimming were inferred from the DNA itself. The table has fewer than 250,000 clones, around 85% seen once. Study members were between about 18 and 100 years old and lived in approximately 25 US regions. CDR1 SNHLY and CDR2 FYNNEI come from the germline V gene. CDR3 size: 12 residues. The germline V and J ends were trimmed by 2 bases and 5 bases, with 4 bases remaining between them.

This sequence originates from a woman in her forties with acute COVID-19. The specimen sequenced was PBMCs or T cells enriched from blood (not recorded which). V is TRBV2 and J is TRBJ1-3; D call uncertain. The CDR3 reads CASSENRNTIYF. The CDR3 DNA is TGTGCCAGCAGTGAAAACAGAAACACCATATATTTT.